The rows below give T cell receptor beta chains drawn from one sample of a study of T cell repertoires in cytomegalovirus infection. A single record per CDR3 protein comes from TCRdb applying MiXCR to the reads. In the table there are 700,000 to 850,000 distinct CDR3 sequences, about 31% of which are singletons. No antigen is known for these receptors. Material: cultured CD8+ T cells from PBMCs, obtained from culture after CMV antigen stimulation. The receptors were gathered from a human donor in good health (CMV status not recorded). Some clones in this sample may be carry-over from other donors' samples. Each CDR3 is given with its conserved first and last residue. A D gene is named only where the DNA matches it firmly. Clone sizes are given selectively: once, few, many, or a class where the clone is expanded.

TRBD1	once	TRBJ1-4	TRBV18	TGTGCCAGCTCATCAACAGGGGCAACTAAAGAAAAACTGTTTTTT	CASSSTGATKEKLFF
NA	NA	TRBJ2-1	TRBV7-8	TGTGCCAGCAGCTTCCGGTGGGTTGGGGGTACATATGAGCAGTTCTTC	CASSFRWVGGTYEQFF
NA	NA	TRBJ1-1	TRBV6-5	TGTGCCAGCAGGCTCTATATGGGGAACACTGAAGCTTTCTTT	CASRLYMGNTEAFF
NA	few	TRBJ2-7	TRBV7-2	TGTGCCAGCAGCTTAAGGGTAACCTACGAGCAGTACTTC	CASSLRVTYEQYF
NA	few	TRBJ2-2	TRBV20-1	TGCAGTGCTAGATATTCTTTCAGGAGGGGCACCGGGGAGCTGTTTTTT	CSARYSFRRGTGELFF
NA	NA	TRBJ2-3	TRBV6-5	TGTGCCAGCAGTTGGGTGGCGGGGTTGAGCACAGATACGCAGTATTTT	CASSWVAGLSTDTQYF
TRBD1	few	TRBJ2-6	TRBV6-6	TGTGCCAGCAGTTACTCGACAGGGACATACTCTGGGGCCAACGTCCTGACTTTC	CASSYSTGTYSGANVLTF
TRBD1	few	TRBJ1-6	TRBV12-3/TRBV12-4	TGTGCCAGCAGCCGGGACAGGAATTCACCCCTCCACTTT	CASSRDRNSPLHF
TRBD1	NA	TRBJ2-1	TRBV27	TGTGCCAGCAGCACGACAGGGGGAGGAAATGAGCAGTTCTTC	CASSTTGGGNEQFF
NA	many	TRBJ2-5	TRBV6-6	TGTGCCAGCAGTTACCCCGGTAGGGTCCAAGAGACCCAGTACTTC	CASSYPGRVQETQYF
NA	NA	TRBJ1-1	TRBV6-1	TGTGCCAGCAGCATAGGGGGGGGTACGAACACTGAAGCTTTCTTT	CASSIGGGTNTEAFF
NA	NA	TRBJ1-1	TRBV28	TGTGCCAGCAGTCTCGAAATGGGGGCTGGGGTTGAAGCTTTCTTT	CASSLEMGAGVEAFF
NA	few	TRBJ1-2	TRBV7-9	TGTGCCAGCAGCCCGAGTGGGGTCCCAACGTATGGCTACACCTTC	CASSPSGVPTYGYTF
NA	NA	TRBJ2-3	TRBV9	TGTGCCAGCAGCGTCGGGGCGACTAGCACAGATACGCAGTATTTT	CASSVGATSTDTQYF
NA	few	TRBJ2-2	TRBV2	TGTGCCAGCAGTGAATACACCGGGGAGCTGTTTTTT	CASSEYTGELFF
NA	few	TRBJ1-3	TRBV7-9	TGTGCCGCCCGACGGTCTGGAAACACCATATATTTT	CAARRSGNTIYF